Sequencing of this T cell receptor (beta chain) was carried out in a study of T cells after posttransplantation cyclophosphamide. Findings and limits, study-wide: After PTCy, TRB diversity resembled that of CNI/methotrexate controls. Blood and skin or GI T cell repertoires showed limited TRB overlap.

Busulfan-fludarabine conditioning, marrow transplant, and cyclophosphamide on days +3 and +4 were administered. This clone was seen repeatedly, ten times or more. As yet, its antigen is unknown. Repertoires were generated with immunoSEQ multiplex PCR, while TCRdb's copy carries only in-frame clones and drops some. The table lists 1,500 to 2,000 clones, with no singletons. V gave up 3 bases and J gave up 2 bases; unmatched junction bases: 5. The CDR3 is made up of 16 amino acids. Germline assignment: CDR1 LNHNV and CDR2 YYDKDF (reference sequence). This sequence was found in a female patient in her 60s who received an allogeneic stem cell transplant from a related donor and was CMV-positive. Some T cells could come from the graft donor. The chain joins TRBV15 to TRBJ2-1, with 9 bases matching TRBD2. The sample in question was PBMCs, obtained 33 days after allogeneic stem cell transplant with posttransplant cyclophosphamide. CDR3 nucleotides: TGTGCCACCAGCAGGGGAAGACTAGCGGCCTACAATGAGCAGTTCTTC. As protein: CATSRGRLAAYNEQFF. Drawing the rest from reference TRBV15 and TRBJ2-1, the complete variable domain is DAMVIQNPRYQVTQFGKPVTLSCSQTLNHNVMYWYQQKSSQAPKLLFHYYDKDFNNEADTPDNFQSRRPNTSFCFLDIRSPGLGDTAMYLCATSRGRLAAYNEQFFGPGTRLTVL.